The T cell receptor (beta chain) under discussion was sequenced for a study of cytomegalovirus exposure and HLA in healthy donors. Study-level background: Early release data held tens of millions of unique TCRs from HLA-typed donors. Study outcomes and limitations: Association of a missense DCLRE1C variant with TCR beta V- and J-gene trimming was reported in a later analysis. The study designated 160 or so TCR beta chains cytomegalovirus-associated. Researchers reported that a few CMV-associated chains were confirmed in vitro as CMV antigen-specific.

This clone was observed a handful of times. As yet, its antigen is unknown. PCR used 60 Vbeta primers and 13 Jbeta primers. Some clones are missing from TCRdb's copy, which holds only in-frame ones; the method was immunoSEQ multiplex PCR. The data hold 170,000 or so clones, with around four fifths observed a single time. V dropped 2 bases and J dropped 6 bases, with 14 bases sitting between them. CDR3 length: 14 amino acids. Germline CDR1 is SGHTA and CDR2 is FQGNSA. The chain is built from TRBV7-2 and TRBJ2-7, with D possibly being TRBD2 (5 bases). This sequence originates from a man aged 18 to 30 in good health and CMV-seronegative. The sequenced sample consisted of PBMCs. The CDR3 coding sequence is TGTGCCAGCAGCTTAAGCCGGCCTGCGGGCGAGCAGTACTTC. Amino acid sequence: CASSLSRPAGEQYF.